The entry below describes one T cell receptor beta chain. In the source study's methods: The authors estimated nucleated cell counts from reference gene primer amplification. The assay was immunoSEQ multiplex PCR, and TCRdb's table has in-frame clones only and misses some. V and J calls and clone size are as listed in that table; D and trimming were resolved from the DNA. The sample includes around 65,000 clones, around 86% seen only once; the top ten take 10% to 15%. The entry originates in a study of blood T cell repertoires in COVID-19. Overall study: COVID-19 samples collected from the United States, Italy and Spain covered acute and convalescent phases. PBMCs, B-cell-depleted T cells, or T cells provided the cDNA or gDNA that made up the material.

The V end was cut by 2 bases, the J end by 7 bases, with 15 bases between. The CDR3 sequence is 15 residues long. Germline values: CDR1 SGHRS, CDR2 YFSETQ. The chain has TRBV5-1 and TRBJ1-4, with a possible D match to TRBD1 (5 bases). This receptor was taken from a human donor in a cohort sampled during active COVID-19. Material for sequencing was peripheral blood. CDR3 nucleotide sequence: TGCGCCAGCAGCTTCGGGGCCGGGAGGGGTGAAAAACTGTTTTTT. It is translated as CASSFGAGRGEKLFF.